Sequencing of this TCR beta chain was carried out in a study of response to subunit inactivated influenza vaccine. This clonotype appeared a few times. TCRdb ran MiXCR on the RT-PCR reads and lists one entry per CDR3 protein. The sample lists around 530,000 distinct CDR3 sequences, about 10% occurring once. Looked up from germline, CDR1 is SGHAT and CDR2 is FQNNGV. The CDR3 spans 17 residues. Trimming cost V 5 bases and J 6 bases; bases outside gene matches: 15. The source material was PBMCs from blood, sampled on the day of vaccination. This chain links TRBV11-2 with TRBJ2-2, with 7 bases that match TRBD1. This TCR was recovered from a man aged 45 to 65 who received an inactivated influenza vaccine. The CDR3 region has the DNA TGTGCCAGCAGCCCTAGGTACAGGGGAGAGAATCCCGGGGAGCTGTTTTTT. Residues: CASSPRYRGENPGELFF.